The 2 T cell receptor beta chains given below trace back to one sample, sequenced in a study of read filtering for tumor transcriptome and immune sequencing. From approximately 430 ng of RNA, a library with molecular barcoded alpha/delta and beta/gamma adaptors was made. TCRdb redid the calling of the reads with MiXCR, one entry per CDR3 protein. The repertoire holds about 130,000 distinct CDR3 sequences, with over 10% as singletons. Sequenced sample: a population of CD138-negative cells sorted from bone marrow. The source of these receptors is a donor at least 40 years old with multiple myeloma.

This clonotype showed up many times. J is TRBJ2-1 and V is TRBV24-1; 11 positions match TRBD2. V was pared by 2 bases and J by 8 bases, with 7 bases of the junction left unmatched. There are 16 residues in the CDR3. CDR1 KGHDR and CDR2 SFDVKD come from the germline V gene. CDR3 in amino acids: CATSDSTSGSGDEQFF. In DNA, the CDR3 is TGTGCCACCAGTGATTCTACTAGCGGGAGCGGTGATGAGCAGTTCTTC.

This clonotype was recorded many times. The V and J genes are TRBV6-5 and TRBJ1-4; tentatively, D is TRBD1 (5 bases). The CDR3 is 14 amino acids. Trimming cost V 6 bases and J 0 bases, with 8 bases left between them. The germline gives CDR1 MNHEY, CDR2 SVGAGI. This CDR3 is CASRPTATNEKLFF. In DNA, the CDR3 is TGTGCCAGCAGACCGACAGCAACTAATGAAAAACTGTTTTTT.